This T cell receptor (beta chain) is from a study of shared clonotypes between healthy human individuals. The V gene lost 5 bases and the J gene lost 7 bases, with 21 bases spanning the gap. The CDR3 extends over 16 amino acids. Germline V gene sequence: CDR1 MGHRA, CDR2 YSYEKL. The donors were adults (healthy and HIV-negative) with no recent acute infections or vaccinations. Study-level findings and limits: Depth of sequencing was expected to influence donor clonotype sharing.

Genomic DNA (from each subset) was split evenly across several immunoSEQ plates. In the study's own analysis: Filtering differed since immunoSEQ provided only junctions, with no quality scores. Sequencing used immunoSEQ multiplex PCR; TCRdb keeps in-frame clones, though not all of them. Clone size and the V and J calls come from that table; the DNA yielded D and trimming. Here the sample spans about 1.1 million clones, 70% to 80% being singletons. This clone was recorded once. Its target is unknown. This chain links TRBV4-1 with TRBJ2-1; D is uncertain. The origin of this receptor is a man between 18 and 35 years old in good health. Some clones in this sample may be carry-over from other donors' samples. Material for sequencing was memory CD4+ T cells from PBMCs. Stated subset: CD45RA-negative fraction. As DNA, the CDR3 is TGCGCCAGCAGCTATTTATTTGTCAGTTTACAGAATGAGCAGTTCTTC. Its translation is CASSYLFVSLQNEQFF.